One T cell receptor beta chain is described in this entry. The antigen is not known. The sample comes from a study of cytomegalovirus exposure and HLA in healthy donors. Whole-study findings and limits: Specificity for CMV antigens was confirmed in vitro for a few of the CMV-associated chains.

Per the germline V gene, CDR1 is MNHNY and CDR2 is SVGAGI (reference sequence). V shed 6 bases and J shed 3 bases, with 17 bases lying between them. The CDR3 consists of 15 residues. PCR was performed using 60 Vbeta and 13 Jbeta primers. Some clones are missing from TCRdb's copy, which holds only in-frame ones; the method was immunoSEQ multiplex PCR. Of 90,000 to 100,000 clones in the sample, over 75% were seen once. V is TRBV6-6 and J is TRBJ1-2, with TRBD1 as a possible D gene (5 bases). The clonotype was recovered from a man aged 50-59 years in good health and CMV-seronegative. What was sequenced was PBMCs. CDR3 amino acids: CASRHQGQGDYGYTF. CDR3 nucleotide sequence: TGTGCCAGCAGGCACCAGGGTCAAGGGGACTATGGCTACACCTTC.